The 7 T cell receptor beta chains listed next were all sequenced from one sample in a study of human T cells and chemical hapten exposure (dated by TCRdb to the early 2020s). Preparation of the library involved RACE. Sequencing relied on a NextSeq 500. Using fastp trimming at Q25 and MiXCR clonotype assembly, TCRdb reanalyzed the public sequencing data and kept in-frame beta chains. Rows matching on CDR3 protein sequence are summarized as one entry with the most common DNA and genes. For this sample there are about 28,000 distinct CDR3 sequences; 7.4% appear just once. The top ten hold 9% to 10% of the sample. The time point label for this specimen denotes: healthy volunteer bleed at 2 weeks. Total RNA was extracted from unfractionated whole blood that had been collected in Tempus Blood RNA tubes. The sequencing input was whole blood. Receptor source: a human donor in good health. Some clones in this sample may be carry-over from other donors' samples.

This clonotype occurred many times. The CDR3 protein is CASSLSGFQETQYF. The CDR3, as DNA: TGTGCCAGCAGTTTAAGTGGCTTCCAAGAGACCCAGTACTTC. The genes are TRBV12-3 or TRBV12-4 and TRBJ2-5; no definite D call. Trimming shortened V by 2 bases and J by 1 base, and 8 bases separated the two germline ends. The CDR3 is 14 residues long.

This clonotype turned up a few times. V is TRBV20-1 and J is TRBJ2-1; 10 nucleotides align to TRBD2. Germline V gene lookup returns CDR1 DFQATT and CDR2 SNEGSKA (reference sequence). The ends lost 6 bases at V and 8 bases at J; junction bases unmatched: 13. This CDR3 has 15 residues. Here the CDR3 DNA reads TGCAGTGCCCTCTTTAGCGGGAGGATTTATGATGAGCAGTTCTTC. This translates into CSALFSGRIYDEQFF.

A note on this clonotype: A much larger clone differs from this one at a single base, so this may be a read error. Here the CDR3 DNA reads TGTGTCACCAGCACAGGGGCTGGCGACTATGGCTACAACTTC. Translating it yields CVTSTGAGDYGYNF. The chain carries TRBV2 and TRBJ1-2, with 7 bases lining up with TRBD1. The CDR3 has 14 amino acids. Germline V gene data show CDR1 as SNHLY and CDR2 as FYNNEI.

This clonotype occurred many times. The chain combines TRBV9 with TRBJ1-1; D is unclear. The CDR3 sequence is 15 residues long. Deletions cut 0 bases from V and 0 bases from J, with 9 bases between. Germline CDR1 and CDR2: SGDLS and YYNGEE. The CDR3 coding sequence is TGTGCCAGCAGCGTAGCTCCACAATTGAACACTGAAGCTTTCTTT. Amino acids: CASSVAPQLNTEAFF.

This clonotype was picked up many times. The chain carries TRBV12-3 or TRBV12-4 and TRBJ2-7; perhaps TRBD2 as D (6 bases). The CDR3 totals 14 residues. V was pared by 4 bases and J by 2 bases, with 12 bases between. For the CDR3, the DNA is TGTGCCAGCAGTTGGGGCGGGATTACCTACGAGCAGTACTTC. This encodes CASSWGGITYEQYF.

This clonotype turned up a few times. The V call is TRBV10-3, the J call TRBJ2-7, with a tentative D call TRBD2 (6 bases). V was trimmed by 3 bases and J by 2 bases, leaving 14 bases between them. In germline, CDR1 is ENHRY, CDR2 SYGVKD. The CDR3 totals 15 residues. In DNA form, the CDR3 reads TGTGCCATCAGTGACGAGGGTAGCGGAGCCTACGAGCAGTACTTC. This sequence encodes CAISDEGSGAYEQYF.

This rearrangement joins TRBV6-1 to TRBJ2-3; D is unresolved. Germline values: CDR1 MNHNS, CDR2 SASEGT. V was trimmed by 7 bases and J by 4 bases, leaving 12 bases between them. The CDR3 totals 13 residues. CDR3 nucleotide sequence: TGTGCCAGCAACCCCCGGGTTGCAGATACGCAGTATTTT. It yields the protein CASNPRVADTQYF.